Below, 13 T cell receptor beta chains from the same sample are listed, as sequenced in a study of CD8 T cells in ankylosing spondylitis (dated by TCRdb to about 2017). No cognate antigen is known for these TCRs. Library construction relied on 5' RACE. Sequencing was performed on an Illumina HiSeq 2500. The public sequencing data were trimmed at Q25 with fastp and processed into clonotypes with MiXCR by TCRdb, which kept only in-frame beta chains. Identical CDR3 protein sequences are pooled into one entry, listed with their most common genes and DNA. The sample yields 650,000 to 800,000 distinct CDR3 sequences; about 20% were counted once. Of the sample, under 20% falls within the top ten clones. What the authors observed across the whole study: Blood from ankylosing spondylitis patients appeared to be characterized by a TCR beta motif composed of under ten highly homologous amino acid variants.

Sequenced sample: blood, either unsorted or a sorted T cell fraction (not recorded which). Receptors originate from a male donor with ankylosing spondylitis.

This clonotype showed up just a few times. The chain uses TRBV9 and TRBJ2-3, with D maybe TRBD1 (6 bases). This CDR3 is built from 14 residues. Germline V gives CDR1 SGDLS, CDR2 YYNGEE. The V and J ends lost 5 bases and 2 bases respectively, with 12 bases between them. The CDR3 coding sequence is TGTGCCAGCAGTGGACAGACTACCACAGATACGCAGTATTTT. It yields the protein CASSGQTTTDTQYF.

The V gene is TRBV6-1, the J gene TRBJ1-6, with D unresolved. This CDR3 has 11 residues. Germline-derived CDR1 and CDR2 are MNHNS and SASEGT. Trimming stripped 3 bases from V and 9 bases from J, with 3 bases between. In DNA form, the CDR3 reads TGTGCCAGCAGTGACCCTTCACCCCTCCACTTT. It yields the protein CASSDPSPLHF.

V is TRBV4-2 and J is TRBJ1-2, with 9 bases matching TRBD1. The length of the CDR3 is 16 residues. Germline CDR1 reads LGHNA; CDR2 reads YNFKEQ. Losses at the gene ends were 1 base for V and 7 bases for J; bases not matched to a gene: 10. The CDR3 spells CASSQGGTGILGGYTF. The CDR3 DNA reads TGTGCCAGCAGCCAAGGGGGGACAGGGATCTTAGGTGGCTACACCTTC.

The chain employs TRBV15 and TRBJ2-2; D is perhaps TRBD2 (6 bases). The CDR3 length is 14 residues. Germline-derived CDR1 and CDR2 are LNHNV and YYDKDF (reference sequence). The germline V and J ends were trimmed by 0 bases and 5 bases, with 7 bases remaining between them. The CDR3 nucleotides read TGTGCCACCAGCAGAGATGGAGGGACCGGGGAGCTGTTTTTT. This codes for CATSRDGGTGELFF.

This clonotype was seen a few times. V gene TRBV10-3 combines with J gene TRBJ1-1; D is unclear. The CDR3 extends over 13 amino acids. Germline values: CDR1 ENHRY, CDR2 SYGVKD. The V gene lost 6 bases and the J gene lost 11 bases, with 19 bases spanning the gap. The CDR3 loop reads CAIRDISAPGAFF. In nucleotides, the CDR3 is TGTGCCATCAGAGACATCTCGGCCCCGGGGGCTTTCTTT.

CDR3 in amino acids: CASSPSNAKALSSYEQYF. The CDR3 DNA follows: TGTGCCAGCAGTCCAAGCAACGCGAAGGCCCTAAGCTCCTACGAGCAGTACTTC. The chain links TRBV27 to TRBJ2-7; no clear D gene. The CDR3 runs 18 residues. Germline V gene lookup returns CDR1 MNHEY and CDR2 SMNVEV (reference sequence). V lost 5 bases, J lost 0 bases, and 23 bases lay in between.

A few counts support this clonotype. The chain joins TRBV20-1 to TRBJ2-4; unclear D gene. The V gene lost 0 bases and the J gene lost 8 bases, with 17 bases spanning the gap. Germline CDR1 reads DFQATT; CDR2 reads SNEGSKA (reference sequence). CDR3 length equals 15 residues. The CDR3 coding sequence is TGCAGTGCTAGAGACAATGAAAGACGGAAGGACATTCAGTACTTC. It codes for CSARDNERRKDIQYF.

This clonotype has just a few counts. V usage is TRBV12-3 or TRBV12-4 and J usage is TRBJ2-2, with TRBD2 matching 11 bases. Unmatched junction bases numbered 5, after V lost 6 bases and J lost 8 bases. The CDR3 loop spans 14 amino acids. The CDR3 is CASRIAGGPGELFF. In nucleotides, the CDR3 is TGTGCCAGCAGGATAGCGGGAGGGCCTGGGGAGCTGTTTTTT.

This chain uses TRBV7-2 with TRBJ2-2; 10 nucleotides line up with TRBD1. This CDR3 comprises 16 residues. With V trimmed by 3 bases and J by 4 bases, 5 bases remained unmatched. Germline CDR1 SGHTA, CDR2 FQGNSA. CDR3 DNA: TGTGCCAGCAGCTTGTATGGGACAGGGGTCACCGGGGAGCTGTTTTTT. It is translated as CASSLYGTGVTGELFF.

This clonotype was found a few times. The CDR3 loop is CASRQASGNTIYF. The CDR3 nucleotides read TGTGCCAGCAGACAGGCCTCTGGAAACACCATATATTTT. The V and J genes are TRBV12-3 or TRBV12-4 and TRBJ1-3, with a possible D match to TRBD1 (5 bases). The CDR3 consists of 13 residues. The V end was cut by 6 bases, the J end by 0 bases, with 6 bases between.

The chain combines TRBV5-6 with TRBJ1-4, with D perhaps TRBD1 (5 bases). Germline V gene data show CDR1 as SGHDT and CDR2 as YYEEEE. The CDR3 contains 20 residues. V shed 1 base and J shed 8 bases, with 30 bases lying between them. The CDR3, as DNA: TGTGCCAGCAGCTTGCAAAGACTAGGTGGGGCCTCCCAGTGGGGCGAAAAACTGTTTTTT. It is translated as CASSLQRLGGASQWGEKLFF. Using reference TRBV5-6 and TRBJ1-4 for the parts outside the CDR3, the full variable domain is DAGVTQSPTHLIKTRGQQVTLRCSPKSGHDTVSWYQQALGQGPQFIFQYYEEEERQRGNFPDRFSGHQFPNYSSELNVNALLLGDSALYLCASSLQRLGGASQWGEKLFFGSGTQLSVL.

The chain has TRBV4-2 and TRBJ2-7; possible D gene TRBD1, 6 bases. The CDR3 is 16 amino acids. The V end lost 0 bases, the J end lost 0 bases, and 12 bases lay between the germline ends. Germline lookup yields CDR1 LGHNA and CDR2 YNFKEQ. This CDR3 is CASSQEHQGPSYEQYF. The CDR3 DNA is TGTGCCAGCAGCCAAGAGCATCAGGGGCCCTCCTACGAGCAGTACTTC.

The genes are TRBV4-2 and TRBJ2-7, with 9 bases that match TRBD1. This CDR3 comprises 14 residues. In germline, CDR1 is LGHNA, CDR2 YNFKEQ. Trimming took 1 base from V and 6 from J; bases not matched to a gene: 4. In DNA form, the CDR3 reads TGTGCCAGCAGCCAAGGGGAGACAGGGGGCGAGCAGTACTTC. Protein sequence: CASSQGETGGEQYF.